The 26 T cell receptor beta chains below all came from one sample that was sequenced in a study of Ad26.COV2.S vaccination and SARS-CoV-2 variants. Treatment reported: some 20 received Ad26.COV2.S at low or high dose, single or two shots; about 5 received placebo; per-sample allocation not given. Collection of samples fell on day 63 after the first vaccine or placebo injection. The data were produced by immunoSEQ multiplex PCR, yet TCRdb's version contains in-frame clones alone and is incomplete. This table has around 300,000 clones, 80% to 90% appearing once. The input for sequencing was peripheral blood, taken in a trial of Ad26.COV2.S vaccine versus placebo. These receptors were collected from a person aged 18-60 years who received the Ad26.COV2.S COVID-19 vaccine or a placebo.

This chain joins TRBV2 and TRBJ2-1; 9 positions agree with TRBD2. The CDR3 is made up of 13 amino acids. V was pared by 9 bases and J by 4 bases, with 4 bases of the junction left unmatched. Germline CDR1 is SNHLY and CDR2 is FYNNEI. The CDR3 reads CASRLAGYNEQFF. The CDR3 DNA reads as TGTGCCAGTCGGCTAGCGGGGTACAATGAGCAGTTCTTC.

The rearrangement links TRBV7-3 to TRBJ1-5, with D uncertain. The CDR3 is made up of 14 amino acids. Germline values: CDR1 SGHTA, CDR2 FQGTGA. The ends were cut back, 6 bases at V and 6 bases at J, with 15 bases in the middle. CDR3 sequence reads: CASSYIGTPQPQHF. CDR3 sequence (DNA): TGTGCCAGCAGTTATATTGGAACCCCTCAGCCCCAGCATTTT. Drawing the rest from reference TRBV7-3 and TRBJ1-5, the complete variable domain is GAGVSQTPSNKVTEKGKYVELRCDPISGHTALYWYRQSLGQGPEFLIYFQGTGAADDSGLPNDRFFAVRPEGSVSTLKIQRTERGDSAVYLCASSYIGTPQPQHFGDGTRLSIL.

The V call is TRBV19, the J call TRBJ2-1; no reliable D call. Germline loops: CDR1 LNHDA, CDR2 SQIVND (reference sequence). Trimming shortened V by 4 bases and J by 5 bases, and 6 bases separated the two germline ends. The CDR3 has 12 residues. The CDR3 DNA is TGTGCCAGTAGTACAAAGAACAATGAGCAGTTCTTC. Translation: CASSTKNNEQFF.

The J gene is TRBJ2-7, the V gene TRBV6-5, with D tentatively TRBD1 or TRBD2 (5 bases each). With 6 bases removed from V and 0 bases from J, the gap between germline ends came to 12 bases. The germline CDR1 and CDR2 sequences are MNHEY and SVGAGI. The CDR3 covers 14 residues. The CDR3 bases are TGTGCCAGCAGCCGGGACCGAGTCTCCTACGAGCAGTACTTC. It yields the protein CASSRDRVSYEQYF.

The gene calls are TRBV6-5 and TRBJ2-5, with TRBD1 identical over 7 bases. Germline CDR1 and CDR2: MNHEY and SVGAGI. The CDR3 runs to 15 residues. The junction had 7 bases not matched to a gene; V was cut back by 6 bases and J by 0 bases. CDR3 nucleotide sequence: TGTGCCAGCAGGATCGGGACAGCTTACCAAGAGACCCAGTACTTC. The encoded protein is CASRIGTAYQETQYF.

The genes are TRBV24-1 and TRBJ2-3; a possible D gene is TRBD1 (6 bases). This CDR3 has 13 residues. The germline gives CDR1 KGHDR, CDR2 SFDVKD. Trimming stripped 9 bases from V and 2 bases from J, with 11 bases between. In DNA, the CDR3 is TGTGCCACCGAACAGGGTTACACAGATACGCAGTATTTT. Protein: CATEQGYTDTQYF.

The chain is built from TRBV5-4 and TRBJ2-7; 8 bases agree with TRBD1. CDR3 length: 16 residues. Germline CDR1 reads SGHNT; CDR2 reads YYREEE (reference sequence). J gave up 0 bases and V 5 bases, and 10 bases lay outside the gene matches. CDR3 protein: CASSPGAGTGSYEQYF. Here the CDR3 DNA reads TGTGCCAGCAGTCCTGGGGCCGGGACAGGCTCCTACGAGCAGTACTTC.

J is TRBJ1-1 and V is TRBV12-5; tentative D call: TRBD1 (5 bases). V was shortened by 5 bases and J by 10 bases, with 17 bases between the two germline ends. The CDR3 runs to 13 residues. In germline, CDR1 is LGHNT, CDR2 FRNRAP. The CDR3 sequence: CASGPGTGEGAFF. The CDR3 DNA follows: TGTGCTAGTGGTCCCGGGACCGGGGAAGGAGCTTTCTTT.

The chain joins TRBV19 to TRBJ2-2, with D unresolved. CDR1 is LNHDA and CDR2 is SQIVND in the germline V gene (reference sequence). Trimming removed 7 bases at V and 1 base at J, with 7 bases between. This CDR3 spans 13 amino acids. DNA of the CDR3: TGTGCCAGTACCAGCTTGAACACCGGGGAGCTGTTTTTT. It yields the protein CASTSLNTGELFF.

J is TRBJ1-1 and V is TRBV7-3; D gene ambiguous. V lost 0 bases to trimming and J lost 1 base, with 6 bases between them. The CDR3 consists of 14 residues. Germline CDR1 reads SGHTA; CDR2 reads FQGTGA. In DNA form, the CDR3 reads TGTGCCAGCAGCTTAACGGGCGAGAACACTGAAGCTTTCTTT. Its translation is CASSLTGENTEAFF.

This chain connects TRBV2 to TRBJ1-1; 11 bases are a match to TRBD1. This CDR3 region has 16 residues. The germline V gene encodes CDR1 SNHLY and CDR2 FYNNEI. V shed 7 bases and J 5 bases; nucleotides not matched to a gene: 12. The CDR3 protein is CASTPSGTGGITEAFF. CDR3 DNA sequence: TGTGCCAGCACTCCCAGCGGGACAGGGGGGATTACTGAAGCTTTCTTT.

This clone was observed a single time. The rearrangement uses TRBV6-5 and TRBJ1-2; the match to TRBD1 covers 7 bases. This CDR3 has 14 residues. With 6 bases clipped from V and 5 bases from J, the junction kept 9 bases outside the gene matches. Germline CDR1 is MNHEY and CDR2 is SVGAGI. CDR3 region: CASRDRTGRYGYTF. The CDR3 nucleotides are TGTGCCAGCAGAGATCGGACAGGCCGATATGGCTACACCTTC.

This chain links TRBV28 with TRBJ1-5; D gene unclear. CDR3 length: 15 residues. V shed 3 bases and J shed 3 bases, with 12 bases lying between them. Germline CDR1 and CDR2: MDHEN and SYDVKM. CDR3 in amino acids: CASSFSAGFNQPQHF. The CDR3 DNA sequence: TGTGCCAGCAGTTTCTCGGCGGGATTCAATCAGCCCCAGCATTTT.

The chain is built from TRBV6-6 and TRBJ2-5; D may correspond to TRBD1 or TRBD2 (5 bases each). Germline CDR1 and CDR2: MNHNY and SVGAGI (reference sequence). This CDR3 has 12 residues. V shed 2 bases and J shed 6 bases, with 7 bases lying between them. For the CDR3, the DNA is TGTGCCAGCAGTTACGGGGGAAAGACCCAGTACTTC. Translating gives CASSYGGKTQYF.

The chain links TRBV6-5 to TRBJ2-7, with a tentative D call TRBD1 (6 bases). Per the germline V gene, CDR1 is MNHEY and CDR2 is SVGAGI. The CDR3 sequence is 14 residues long. V was clipped by 2 bases and J by 5 bases, with 13 bases between them. CDR3 DNA sequence: TGTGCCAGCAGTTACACCCCAGGGGTCAACGAGCAGTACTTC. Translating it yields CASSYTPGVNEQYF.

The chain employs TRBV5-4 and TRBJ2-3, with 7 bases matching TRBD2. The germline V gene encodes CDR1 SGHNT and CDR2 YYREEE (reference sequence). V was clipped by 2 bases and J by 0 bases; unmatched bases: 3. The CDR3 spans 15 residues. The CDR3 sequence: CASSFFGGSTDTQYF. The DNA of the CDR3 is TGTGCCAGCAGCTTTTTCGGGGGGAGCACAGATACGCAGTATTTT.

The rearrangement joins TRBV24-1 to TRBJ2-2, with D uncertain. The CDR3 is 15 amino acids. V was clipped by 4 bases and J by 1 base, with 9 bases between them. Germline assignment: CDR1 KGHDR and CDR2 SFDVKD. CDR3 in DNA: TGTGCCACCAGTGACTCGAGACAGAACACCGGGGAGCTGTTTTTT. This gives the protein CATSDSRQNTGELFF.

V usage is TRBV15 and J usage is TRBJ1-1, with D unresolved. The CDR3 is 12 residues long. In germline, CDR1 is LNHNV, CDR2 YYDKDF (reference sequence). The V and J ends lost 5 bases and 6 bases respectively, with 10 bases between them. The CDR3 DNA is TGTGCCACCAGCCGAACGCTCGCTGAAGCTTTCTTT. Its protein product is CATSRTLAEAFF.

CDR3 DNA sequence: TGTGCCAGCAGTTGGTCTCGGGACCTCGGGGGAGAGCAGTACTTC. Its protein is CASSWSRDLGGEQYF. The V call is TRBV6-5, the J call TRBJ2-7, with D tentatively TRBD2 (6 bases). Trimming took 4 bases from V and 7 from J, leaving 20 bases between them. Looked up from germline, CDR1 is MNHEY and CDR2 is SVGAGI. The CDR3 extends over 15 amino acids.

The sample holds a few counts of this clone. This chain uses TRBV19 with TRBJ1-3; D is unclear. The V gene's germline CDR1 is LNHDA and CDR2 SQIVND (reference sequence). Deletions cut 2 bases from V and 0 bases from J, with 5 bases between. The CDR3 covers 14 residues. The CDR3 is CASSIISSGNTIYF. The CDR3 DNA reads as TGTGCCAGTAGTATAATCAGCTCTGGAAACACCATATATTTT.

CDR3: CASSVVGNKVSGNTIYF. CDR3 coding DNA: TGTGCCAGCAGCGTAGTGGGGAATAAAGTCTCTGGAAACACCATATATTTT. The chain couples TRBV9 to TRBJ1-3; D unresolved. Between the trimmed V and J ends, which lost 0 bases and 0 bases, there was a span of 13 bases. Germline-derived CDR1 and CDR2 are SGDLS and YYNGEE. This CDR3 spans 17 amino acids. The full variable domain, with the rest looked up from reference TRBV9 and TRBJ1-3, is DSGVTQTPKHLITATGQRVTLRCSPRSGDLSVYWYQQSLDQGLQFLIQYYNGEERAKGNILERFSAQQFPDLHSELNLSSLELGDSALYFCASSVVGNKVSGNTIYFGEGSWLTVV.

On this clone: The same CDR3 arises from other DNA sequences in this sample as well. The genes are TRBV18 and TRBJ1-1; possible D gene TRBD1, 6 bases. CDR3 length: 14 residues. Germline values: CDR1 KGHSH, CDR2 LQKENI. The V end was cut by 3 bases, the J end by 3 bases, with 11 bases between. CDR3 sequence (DNA): TGTGCCAGCTCACCGCCCGGGGGCGACACTGAAGCTTTCTTT. Translated: CASSPPGGDTEAFF.

The V and J genes are TRBV3-1 (or the pseudogene TRBV3-2) and TRBJ2-3; D gene unclear. In germline, CDR1 is LGHDT, CDR2 YNNKEL (reference sequence). With 2 bases removed from V and 7 bases from J, the gap between germline ends came to 4 bases. The CDR3 extends over 11 amino acids. The CDR3 DNA follows: TGTGCCAGCAGCCAAAAAAATACGCAGTATTTT. Protein product: CASSQKNTQYF.

Comment on this clone: Other DNA sequences in this sample translate to the same CDR3. CDR3 nucleotide sequence: TGTGCCAGTAGTATAATCTCTTACAATGAGCAGTTCTTC. Residues: CASSIISYNEQFF. The chain joins TRBV19 to TRBJ2-1, with D unclear. V lost 2 bases, J lost 4 bases, and 6 bases lay in between. In germline, CDR1 is LNHDA, CDR2 SQIVND (reference sequence). CDR3 size: 13 residues.

J is TRBJ2-7 and V is TRBV6-5; 8 nucleotides align to TRBD2. Per germline, CDR1 MNHEY and CDR2 SVGAGI. The V segment lost 6 bases and the J segment 2 bases; nucleotides outside the gene matches: 6. This CDR3 has 14 residues. The CDR3 sequence is CASRDNGGAYEQYF. DNA of the CDR3: TGTGCCAGCAGGGATAACGGGGGGGCCTACGAGCAGTACTTC.

In this sample, this clone turned up many times. V is TRBV19 and J is TRBJ1-1, with D possibly matching TRBD1 (5 bases). The V and J ends lost 3 bases and 6 bases respectively, with 17 bases between them. The germline V gene has CDR1 LNHDA and CDR2 SQIVND (reference sequence). The CDR3 loop spans 15 amino acids. The CDR3 coding sequence is TGTGCCAGTAGTATTACGGGGGGTTCGCCCTCTGAAGCTTTCTTT. Translating gives CASSITGGSPSEAFF.